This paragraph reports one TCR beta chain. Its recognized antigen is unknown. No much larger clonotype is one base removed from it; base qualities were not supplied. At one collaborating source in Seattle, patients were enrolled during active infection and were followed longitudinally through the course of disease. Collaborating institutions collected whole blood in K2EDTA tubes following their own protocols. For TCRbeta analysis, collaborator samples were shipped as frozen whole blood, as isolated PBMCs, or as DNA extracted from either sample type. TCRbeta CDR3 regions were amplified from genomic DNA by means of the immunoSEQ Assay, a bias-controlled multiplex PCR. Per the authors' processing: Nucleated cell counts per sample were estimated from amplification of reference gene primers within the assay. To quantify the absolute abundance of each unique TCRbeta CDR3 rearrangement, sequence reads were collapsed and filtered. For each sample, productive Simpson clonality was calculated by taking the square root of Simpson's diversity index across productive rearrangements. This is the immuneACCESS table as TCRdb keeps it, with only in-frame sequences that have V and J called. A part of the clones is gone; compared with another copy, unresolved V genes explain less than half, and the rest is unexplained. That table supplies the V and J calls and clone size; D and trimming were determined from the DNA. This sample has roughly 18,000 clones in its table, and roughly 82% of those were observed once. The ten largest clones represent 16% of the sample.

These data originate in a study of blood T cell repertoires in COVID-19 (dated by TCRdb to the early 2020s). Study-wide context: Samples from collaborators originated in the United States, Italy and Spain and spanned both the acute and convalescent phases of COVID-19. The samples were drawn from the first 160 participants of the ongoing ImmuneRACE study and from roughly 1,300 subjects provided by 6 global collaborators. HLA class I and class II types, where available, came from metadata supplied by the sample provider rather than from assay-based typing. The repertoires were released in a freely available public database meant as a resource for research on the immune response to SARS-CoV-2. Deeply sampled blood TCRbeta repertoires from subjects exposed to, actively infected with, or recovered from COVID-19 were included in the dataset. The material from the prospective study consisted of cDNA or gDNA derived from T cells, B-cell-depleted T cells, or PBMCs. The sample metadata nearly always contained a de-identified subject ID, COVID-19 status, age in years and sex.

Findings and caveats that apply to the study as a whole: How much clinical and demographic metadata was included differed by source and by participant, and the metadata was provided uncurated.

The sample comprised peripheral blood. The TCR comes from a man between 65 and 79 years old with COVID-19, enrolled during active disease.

At the DNA level, the sequence is TGCGCCAGCAGCGTCGGAGATAACACCGGGGAGCTGTTTTTT. This yields the protein CASSVGDNTGELFF. This chain is built from TRBV4-3 and TRBJ2-2; a confident D gene designation cannot be given. From the germline V gene, CDR1 is LGHNA and CDR2 is YSLEER. The junction shows trimming of 5 bases on V and 2 bases on J, plus 9 bases between the germline ends. Its CDR3 holds 14 amino acids, cysteine through phenylalanine. Here the CDR3 DNA is all that survives: 42 bases in frame from base 1.